The sequence of this T cell receptor beta chain was determined in a study of CD4 T cell repertoires in COVID-19. Across the whole study: CFSE-low cells expanded approximately 11 days with IL-2, then restimulated with other coronavirus spikes. Study-wide findings and caveats: In SARS-CoV and/or HKU1 spike cultures, between roughly 6 and 26% of SARS-CoV-2 clonotypes reappeared. Sharing of several most expanded SARS-CoV-2-reactive clonotypes across memory subsets suggested intraclonal diversification.

The CDR3 runs 13 residues. Trimming cost V 6 bases and J 7 bases; bases outside gene matches: 8. Germline CDR1 reads SGHTA; CDR2 reads FQGNSA. Sequencing was performed with immunoSEQ multiplex PCR; in TCRdb, only in-frame clones are kept and a portion is missing. Of fewer than 30,000 clones in the sample, over 90% were seen once. On this clone: Antigen unknown.

No culture step preceded sequencing of the ex vivo isolated memory T cells. Material: circulating follicular helper CD4+ T cells (cTfh) from blood, obtained before the COVID-19 pandemic. The chain carries TRBV7-2 and TRBJ1-2; 7 nucleotides agree with TRBD1. This receptor was identified in a human donor who had COVID-19. Written as DNA, the CDR3 is TGTGCCAGCAGTACAGGGGTGGAGAGTGGCTACACCTTC. Its translation: CASSTGVESGYTF.